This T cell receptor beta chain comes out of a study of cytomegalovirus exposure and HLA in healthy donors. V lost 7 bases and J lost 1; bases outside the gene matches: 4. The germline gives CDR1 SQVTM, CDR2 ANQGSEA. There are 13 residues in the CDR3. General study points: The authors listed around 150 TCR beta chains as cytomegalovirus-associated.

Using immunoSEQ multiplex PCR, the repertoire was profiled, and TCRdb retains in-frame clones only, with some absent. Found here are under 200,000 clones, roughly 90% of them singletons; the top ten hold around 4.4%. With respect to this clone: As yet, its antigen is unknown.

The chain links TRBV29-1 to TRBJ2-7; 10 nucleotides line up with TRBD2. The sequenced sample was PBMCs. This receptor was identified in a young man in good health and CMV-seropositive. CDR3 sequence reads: CSASSGSSYEQYF. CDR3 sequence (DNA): TGCAGCGCCTCTAGCGGGAGTTCCTACGAGCAGTACTTC.